Following are 21 T cell receptor beta chains from one sample sequenced in a study of cytomegalovirus exposure and HLA in healthy donors. Researchers ran the PCR with 60 Vbeta and 13 Jbeta primers. The data were produced by immunoSEQ multiplex PCR, yet TCRdb's version contains in-frame clones alone and is incomplete. The sample contains approximately 180,000 clones, 81% of which appear only once. The sequencing input was PBMCs. All receptors come from a man younger than 35 in good health and CMV-seronegative.

This clone was seen only once. The chain is built from TRBV5-1 and TRBJ1-1; maybe TRBD1 (5 bases). The V and J ends lost 6 bases and 1 base respectively, with 13 bases between them. CDR1 and CDR2 from the germline V gene are SGHRS and YFSETQ. The CDR3 consists of 14 residues. As DNA, the CDR3 is TGCGCCAGCACCCACGAGACAGAGAACACTGAAGCTTTCTTT. It encodes CASTHETENTEAFF.

As concerns this clone: Germline is not matched at one junction end, which may reflect a read error. V and J are TRBV7-7 and TRBJ2-3, with 7 bases lining up with TRBD2. This CDR3 comprises 14 residues. The germline gives CDR1 SSHAT, CDR2 FNYEAQ (reference sequence). DNA of the CDR3: TGTGCTAGCAGCTTAGGCCTAGCGGCAGATACGCAGTATTTT. Its translation: CASSLGLAADTQYF.

This chain connects TRBV7-9 to TRBJ1-2; tentatively, D is TRBD1 (6 bases). The V and J ends lost 2 bases and 8 bases respectively, with 18 bases between them. This CDR3 has 15 residues. CDR1 is SEHNR and CDR2 is FQNEAQ in the germline V gene (reference sequence). The CDR3 DNA reads as TGTGCCAGCAGCTTACGGACAGCCCCTACGGAAGGCTACACCTTC. Translating it yields CASSLRTAPTEGYTF.

The genes are TRBV7-2 and TRBJ2-5; TRBD2 might be the D (5 bases). The CDR3 covers 16 residues. Trimming stripped 3 bases from V and 7 bases from J, with 21 bases between. Germline assignment: CDR1 SGHTA and CDR2 FQGNSA. In DNA form, the CDR3 reads TGTGCCAGCAGCTTTTGGGCGAGGGCGAGGGCTGGGACCCAGTACTTC. Its translation: CASSFWARARAGTQYF. Together with reference TRBV7-2 and TRBJ2-5, the CDR3 gives the full variable domain: GAGVSQSPSNKVTEKGKDVELRCDPISGHTALYWYRQSLGQGLEFLIYFQGNSAPDKSGLPSDRFSAERTGGSVSTLTIQRTQQEDSAVYLCASSFWARARAGTQYFGPGTRLLVL.

This clone has a single count. V and J are TRBV7-2 and TRBJ2-1; maybe TRBD2 (5 bases). The CDR3 consists of 14 residues. Germline-derived CDR1 and CDR2 are SGHTA and FQGNSA. V was pared by 5 bases and J by 4 bases, with 12 bases between. CDR3 nucleotide sequence: TGTGCCAGCAGCGTATACGGGGTTTACAATGAGCAGTTCTTC. Its translation: CASSVYGVYNEQFF.

The chain recombines TRBV4-1 with TRBJ1-5; no firm D call. Trimming removed 4 bases from V and 0 bases from J, with 13 bases in between. CDR3 length: 16 residues. Germline lookup yields CDR1 MGHRA and CDR2 YSYEKL. The CDR3: CASSPTPGLSNQPQHF. Written as DNA, the CDR3 is TGCGCCAGCAGCCCCACCCCAGGACTTAGCAATCAGCCCCAGCATTTT.

The rearrangement joins TRBV5-8 to TRBJ1-1; TRBD1 matches at 7 bases. V lost 4 bases, J lost 1 base, and 19 bases stayed unmatched. Germline lookup yields CDR1 SGHTS and CDR2 YDEGEE. The CDR3 has 19 amino acids. The CDR3 coding sequence is TGTGCCAGCAGCGGACAGGTGGTTGCGGGAAATGTACGGAACACTGAAGCTTTCTTT. It is translated as CASSGQVVAGNVRNTEAFF.

The chain employs TRBV2 and TRBJ2-2; 12 nucleotides match TRBD2. Germline loops: CDR1 SNHLY, CDR2 FYNNEI. This CDR3 spans 21 amino acids. V gave up 7 bases and J gave up 3 bases; unmatched junction bases: 21. CDR3 sequence (DNA): TGTGCCAGCACCTCACGCGGACAGGTCGGACTAGCGGGAAGGGACACCGGGGAGCTGTTTTTT. Protein: CASTSRGQVGLAGRDTGELFF.

The CDR3 reads CASSVQGGYNEQFF. CDR3 DNA sequence: TGTGCCAGCAGTGTACAGGGGGGGTACAATGAGCAGTTCTTC. The chain combines TRBV6-4 with TRBJ2-1, with TRBD1 as a possible D gene (8 bases). Germline-derived CDR1 and CDR2 are MRHNA and SNTAGT. V gave up 4 bases and J gave up 4 bases, with 11 bases separating them. The CDR3 contains 14 residues.

This clone was recorded a few times. V is TRBV5-1 and J is TRBJ1-4; 9 bases align to TRBD1. Germline CDR1 and CDR2: SGHRS and YFSETQ. The CDR3 is 14 residues long. Germline trimming cut 4 bases from V and 8 bases from J; bases unmatched to any gene: 6. The CDR3 sequence is CASSAGQGNEKLFF. For the CDR3, the DNA is TGCGCCAGCAGCGCGGGACAGGGAAACGAAAAACTGTTTTTT.

This clone showed up just a few times. The chain is built from TRBV28 and TRBJ2-6; D is ambiguous. Germline CDR1 reads MDHEN; CDR2 reads SYDVKM. The CDR3 loop spans 16 amino acids. Trimming shortened V by 3 bases and J by 0 bases, and 9 bases separated the two germline ends. CDR3: CASSFWADSGANVLTF. CDR3 nucleotides: TGTGCCAGCAGTTTCTGGGCAGACTCTGGGGCCAACGTCCTGACTTTC.

The chain combines TRBV4-3 with TRBJ2-5; 10 bases line up with TRBD2. Germline values: CDR1 LGHNA, CDR2 YSLEER. The V and J ends lost 4 bases and 4 bases, in that order; junction bases with no gene match: 6. There are 15 residues in the CDR3. The CDR3 spells CASSLGTSALETQYF. For the CDR3, the DNA is TGCGCCAGCAGCCTCGGGACTAGCGCTCTAGAGACCCAGTACTTC.

The V gene is TRBV2, the J gene TRBJ2-6; TRBD1 matches at 7 bases. After removal of 7 bases from V and 3 bases from J, the junction contained 3 bases not matched to a gene. The CDR3 contains 14 residues. Germline CDR1 and CDR2: SNHLY and FYNNEI. CDR3 sequence reads: CASNDRVGANVLTF. CDR3 coding DNA: TGTGCCAGCAACGACAGGGTTGGGGCCAACGTCCTGACTTTC.

The chain combines TRBV2 with TRBJ2-7, with a tentative D call TRBD2 (6 bases). Germline V lookup: CDR1 SNHLY, CDR2 FYNNEI. Trimming removed 6 bases at V and 0 bases at J, with 15 bases between. CDR3 length: 15 amino acids. The CDR3 sequence: CASRDPRDSSYEQYF. In DNA form, the CDR3 reads TGTGCCAGCAGGGACCCCCGGGACTCCTCCTACGAGCAGTACTTC.

The chain joins TRBV18 to TRBJ2-3; a possible D gene is TRBD2 (6 bases). Per germline, CDR1 KGHSH and CDR2 LQKENI. V lost 3 bases, J lost 2 bases, and 12 bases lay in between. The CDR3 is 15 residues long. The CDR3 region is CASSPRDLFTDTQYF. The CDR3 nucleotides read TGTGCCAGCTCACCGAGGGACTTATTCACAGATACGCAGTATTTT.

This clone turned up a few times. Additional DNA sequences in this sample encode the identical CDR3. V and J are TRBV7-2 and TRBJ2-5; 12 nucleotides line up with TRBD2. Looked up from germline, CDR1 is SGHTA and CDR2 is FQGNSA. The CDR3 length is 15 residues. J lost 5 bases, V lost 1 base, and 2 bases had no gene match. CDR3 in DNA: TGTGCCAGCAGCTTAGGACTAGCGGGAGTGGAGACCCAGTACTTC. As protein: CASSLGLAGVETQYF.

This chain uses TRBV27 with TRBJ2-2; 12 bases agree with TRBD2. This CDR3 comprises 18 residues. The germline V gene encodes CDR1 MNHEY and CDR2 SMNVEV (reference sequence). Unmatched junction bases numbered 6, after V lost 3 bases and J lost 1 base. The CDR3 DNA reads as TGTGCCAGCAGTTTTGGACTAGCGGGATTGGGGAACACCGGGGAGCTGTTTTTT. Translating gives CASSFGLAGLGNTGELFF.

The CDR3 DNA sequence: TGCGCCAGCAGCCAAGATCCTCTGGGGACAGGGACAAATCAGCCCCAGCATTTT. Its translation: CASSQDPLGTGTNQPQHF. The chain joins TRBV4-1 to TRBJ1-5; 9 nucleotides line up with TRBD1. Trimming cost V 0 bases and J 4 bases; bases outside gene matches: 10. The CDR3 length is 18 residues. Looked up from germline, CDR1 is MGHRA and CDR2 is YSYEKL.

The CDR3 loop reads CASSLGDWKETQYF. For the CDR3, the DNA is TGTGCCAGCAGCTTAGGGGACTGGAAGGAGACCCAGTACTTC. The chain has TRBV7-8 and TRBJ2-5, with a tentative D call TRBD2 (6 bases). The CDR3 spans 14 residues. V lost 1 base and J lost 5, with 11 bases in between. Germline V gene sequence: CDR1 SGHVS, CDR2 FQNEAQ.

The rearrangement links TRBV5-1 to TRBJ1-4; D not certain. The ends were cut back, 2 bases at V and 5 bases at J, with 10 bases in the middle. Germline V lookup: CDR1 SGHRS, CDR2 YFSETQ. The CDR3 is 14 amino acids. This CDR3 is CASSFRGSNEKLFF. DNA of the CDR3: TGCGCCAGCAGCTTCCGCGGTTCAAATGAAAAACTGTTTTTT.

The chain is built from TRBV19 and TRBJ2-2; 7 nucleotides line up with TRBD1. Trimming at V came to 5 bases and at J to 4 bases, leaving 7 bases not matched to a gene. Per the germline V gene, CDR1 is LNHDA and CDR2 is SQIVND (reference sequence). CDR3 length equals 15 residues. The CDR3: CASSVDRPGTGELFF. The CDR3 DNA sequence: TGTGCCAGTAGTGTGGACAGGCCGGGCACCGGGGAGCTGTTTTTT.